This T cell receptor beta chain was sequenced in a study of technical replicates of blood from a handful of donors. V was pared by 3 bases and J by 4 bases, with 7 bases between. CDR1 is WNHNN and CDR2 is SYGVQD in the germline V gene (reference sequence). This CDR3 region has 13 residues. The table came from immunoSEQ multiplex PCR; TCRdb's copy has only in-frame clones and leaves some out. The sample has under 90,000 clones, 93% seen once. This chain uses TRBV10-1 with TRBJ1-5, with D unresolved. The sample comprised T cells isolated from PBMCs. This clonotype originated in a human donor in good health. This chain's CDR3 is CASSDGLNQPQHF. CDR3 in DNA: TGCGCCAGCAGTGACGGGTTGAATCAGCCCCAGCATTTT.